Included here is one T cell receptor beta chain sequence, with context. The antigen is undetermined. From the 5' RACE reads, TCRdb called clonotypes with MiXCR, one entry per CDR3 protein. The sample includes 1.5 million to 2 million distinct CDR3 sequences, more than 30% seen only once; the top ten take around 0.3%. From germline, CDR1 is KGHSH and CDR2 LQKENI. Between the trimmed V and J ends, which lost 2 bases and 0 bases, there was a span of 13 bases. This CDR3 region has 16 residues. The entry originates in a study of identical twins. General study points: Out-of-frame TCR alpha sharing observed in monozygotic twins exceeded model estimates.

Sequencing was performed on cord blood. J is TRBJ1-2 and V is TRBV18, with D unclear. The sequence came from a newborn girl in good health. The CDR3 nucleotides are TGTGCCAGCTCACCAAGGAGAGACATCACTAACTATGGCTACACCTTC. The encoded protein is CASSPRRDITNYGYTF.